The 14 T cell receptor beta chains below were found in one sample sequenced in a study of blood T cell repertoires in COVID-19. Produced via immunoSEQ multiplex PCR; TCRdb's table is partial and in-frame only. Here the sample spans some 9,800 clones, approximately 87% being singletons. The specimen sequenced was peripheral blood. These receptors all stem from a man in his 60s with acute or convalescent COVID-19.

The V and J genes are TRBV9 and TRBJ2-5; D is undetermined. From germline, CDR1 is SGDLS and CDR2 YYNGEE. Trimming removed 3 bases from V and 2 bases from J, with 8 bases in between. CDR3 length equals 13 residues. DNA for the CDR3: TGTGCCAGCAGCGCAAGCCCTCAAGAGACCCAGTACTTC. The encoded protein is CASSASPQETQYF.

In its sample, this clone was seen a few times. V gene TRBV10-3 combines with J gene TRBJ2-2; TRBD1 matches 9 bases. CDR1 and CDR2 (germline): ENHRY, SYGVKD. The CDR3 contains 14 residues. V lost 8 bases and J lost 4; bases outside the gene matches: 5. The CDR3 region is CAIGDRGSTGELFF. CDR3 sequence (DNA): TGTGCCATCGGCGACAGGGGGAGCACCGGGGAGCTGTTTTTT.

The rearrangement uses TRBV6-5 and TRBJ1-4, with TRBD1 matching 7 bases. J gave up 11 bases and V 0 bases, and 9 bases lay outside the gene matches. Germline V lookup: CDR1 MNHEY, CDR2 SVGAGI. The CDR3 loop spans 15 amino acids. The CDR3 loop reads CASSYSSARGWKLFF. Written as DNA, the CDR3 is TGTGCCAGCAGTTACTCGAGTGCCAGGGGGTGGAAACTGTTTTTT.

The V gene is TRBV4-1, the J gene TRBJ1-1; D unresolved. V was cut by 1 base and J by 0 bases, with 9 bases left in between. Germline V CDR1 and CDR2: MGHRA, YSYEKL. This CDR3 has 15 residues. The CDR3 coding sequence is TGCGCCAGCAGCCAAGGTCATCAGTTGAACACTGAAGCTTTCTTT. Translating it yields CASSQGHQLNTEAFF.

V is TRBV19 and J is TRBJ2-1; 12 bases fit TRBD2. V shed 6 bases, J shed 0 bases, and the junction held 12 bases outside the gene matches. CDR3 length: 19 amino acids. Germline V gives CDR1 LNHDA, CDR2 SQIVND (reference sequence). In nucleotides, the CDR3 is TGTGCCAGTAGACTAGCGGGAGGAATAGGGGCGAGCTCCTACAATGAGCAGTTCTTC. This codes for CASRLAGGIGASSYNEQFF.

The CDR3 sequence is CASRRDRLKVEQYF. Written as DNA, the CDR3 is TGTGCCAGCAGGAGGGACAGGCTAAAGGTTGAGCAGTACTTC. The chain has TRBV6-5 and TRBJ2-7; 8 bases agree with TRBD1. The junction had 11 bases not matched to a gene; V was cut back by 6 bases and J by 7 bases. There are 14 residues in the CDR3. Looked up from germline, CDR1 is MNHEY and CDR2 is SVGAGI.

This clone appeared a single time. The chain joins TRBV27 to TRBJ2-2, with unresolved D. Germline CDR1 MNHEY, CDR2 SMNVEV (reference sequence). This CDR3 comprises 16 residues. V lost 2 bases and J lost 4, with 14 bases in between. CDR3 DNA: TGTGCCAGCAGTTTAAACCGACACCTGGGCACCGGGGAGCTGTTTTTT. Its protein is CASSLNRHLGTGELFF.

V usage is TRBV4-2 and J usage is TRBJ2-3; D gene unclear. CDR3 size: 16 residues. CDR1 LGHNA and CDR2 YNFKEQ come from the germline V gene. Between the trimmed V and J ends, which lost 0 bases and 1 base, there was a span of 11 bases. CDR3 protein: CASSQDPGFGTDTQYF. In nucleotides, the CDR3 is TGTGCCAGCAGCCAAGATCCCGGGTTTGGCACAGATACGCAGTATTTT.

This clone was seen just once. The chain recombines TRBV3-1 (or the pseudogene TRBV3-2) with TRBJ2-5, with TRBD2 matching over 10 bases. The germline gives CDR1 LGHDT, CDR2 YNNKEL (reference sequence). Trimming cost V 3 bases and J 5 bases; bases outside gene matches: 6. The CDR3 has 15 residues. The CDR3 loop is CASSQGTSVRETQYF. CDR3 bases: TGTGCCAGCAGCCAGGGGACTAGCGTGAGGGAGACCCAGTACTTC.

Here the CDR3 reads CASSPTANYGYTF. DNA for the CDR3: TGTGCCAGCAGCCCTACAGCTAACTATGGCTACACCTTC. The chain is built from TRBV3-1 (or the pseudogene TRBV3-2) and TRBJ1-2; D remains unclear. Between the trimmed V and J ends, which lost 4 bases and 0 bases, there was a span of 6 bases. There are 13 residues in the CDR3. Germline V lookup: CDR1 LGHDT, CDR2 YNNKEL (reference sequence).

The chain uses TRBV7-6 and TRBJ1-1; 8 bases map to TRBD1. The germline CDR1 and CDR2 sequences are SGHVS and FNYEAQ. Losses at the gene ends were 4 bases for V and 1 base for J; bases not matched to a gene: 5. The CDR3 loop spans 15 amino acids. CDR3 protein: CASSSSGGTNTEAFF. The CDR3 DNA reads TGTGCCAGCAGCTCCTCAGGGGGCACGAACACTGAAGCTTTCTTT.

DNA of the CDR3: TGTGCCAGTAGCACAGGGTTTAGTGTTCAGTACTTC. Protein: CASSTGFSVQYF. V gene TRBV19 combines with J gene TRBJ2-4; TRBD1 might be the D (6 bases). V was trimmed by 6 bases and J by 11 bases, leaving 14 bases between them. This CDR3 spans 12 amino acids. The germline gives CDR1 LNHDA, CDR2 SQIVND (reference sequence).

The rearrangement uses TRBV7-8 and TRBJ1-5; weak D call: TRBD1 (6 bases). This CDR3 has 18 residues. Deletions cut 1 base from V and 2 bases from J, with 18 bases between. Germline assignment: CDR1 SGHVS and CDR2 FQNEAQ. CDR3 DNA sequence: TGTGCCAGCAGCTTAGGGGCGCAGGGGCGCTGGGGCAATCAGCCCCAGCATTTT. It yields the protein CASSLGAQGRWGNQPQHF.

The V gene is TRBV7-6, the J gene TRBJ2-5; 8 bases are a match to TRBD2. V shed 1 base and J 4 bases; nucleotides not matched to a gene: 5. CDR1 is SGHVS, CDR2 FNYEAQ, per germline. The CDR3 runs to 15 residues. The CDR3 nucleotides read TGTGCCAGCAGCTTAGGGTCGGGGGGGATAGAGACCCAGTACTTC. It translates to CASSLGSGGIETQYF.